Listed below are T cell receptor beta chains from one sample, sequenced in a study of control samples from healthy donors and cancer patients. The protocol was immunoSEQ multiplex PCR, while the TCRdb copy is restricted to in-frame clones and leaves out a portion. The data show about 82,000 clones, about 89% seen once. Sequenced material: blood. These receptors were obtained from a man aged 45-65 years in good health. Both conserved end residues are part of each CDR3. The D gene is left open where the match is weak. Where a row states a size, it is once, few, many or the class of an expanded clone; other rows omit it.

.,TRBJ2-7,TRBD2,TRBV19,TGTGCCAGTAGTATAGATGCCCGGGGTGCGGGCAGTAGTATGGAGCGGGAGGTGCAGTACTTC,CASSIDARGAGSSMEREVQYF
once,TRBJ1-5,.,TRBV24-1,TGTGCCACCAGTGAGTGGGGTGGCAATCAGCCCCAGCATTTT,CATSEWGGNQPQHF
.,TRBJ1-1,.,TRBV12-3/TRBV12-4,TGTGCCAGCAGTTTAGCGACGGGTGGGACTTTCTTT,CASSLATGGTFF
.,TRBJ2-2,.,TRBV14,TGTGCCAGCAGCCAAGATAGCCCCAAGAGCGGGGAGCTGTTTTTT,CASSQDSPKSGELFF
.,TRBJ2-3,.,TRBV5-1,TGCGCCAGCAGCTTCGTAGGGGAGGATACGCAGTATTTT,CASSFVGEDTQYF
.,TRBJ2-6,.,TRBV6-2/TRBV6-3,TGTGCCAGCAGTTACGTAGGTGGTGGGGCCAACGTCCTGACTTTC,CASSYVGGGANVLTF
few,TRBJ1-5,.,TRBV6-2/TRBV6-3,TGTGCCAGCAGTTATGACGGAAGGAGCAATCAGCCCCAGCATTTT,CASSYDGRSNQPQHF
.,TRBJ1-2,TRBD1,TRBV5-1,TGCGCCAGCAGGATTACAGGGGGTTCTGTTGGCTACACCTTC,CASRITGGSVGYTF
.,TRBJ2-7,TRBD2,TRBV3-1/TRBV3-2,TGTGCCAGCAGCCAAGATCCCAGCGGGAGTTCCTACGAGCAGTACTTC,CASSQDPSGSSYEQYF
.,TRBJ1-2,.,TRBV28,TGTGCCAGCAGTTTGGCGACAGACTATGGCTACACCTTC,CASSLATDYGYTF
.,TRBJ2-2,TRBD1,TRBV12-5,TGTGCTAGTGGTTTCGGGACAGGGTTGGGCACCGGGGAGCTGTTTTTT,CASGFGTGLGTGELFF
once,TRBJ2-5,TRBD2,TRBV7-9,TGTGCCAGCAGCCCGGGACTAGCGGAAGAGACCCAGTACTTC,CASSPGLAEETQYF
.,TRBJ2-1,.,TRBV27,TGTGCCAGCAGGGCGCAGGGGGGGAGTGGGGAGTTCTTC,CASRAQGGSGEFF
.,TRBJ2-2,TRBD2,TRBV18,TGTGCCAGCTCACCACCAACGGGAGGGGTCACCGGGGAGCTGTTTTTT,CASSPPTGGVTGELFF
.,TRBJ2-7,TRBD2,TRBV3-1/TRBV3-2,TGTGCCACCCGGGACTATACCTACGAGCAGTACTTC,CATRDYTYEQYF
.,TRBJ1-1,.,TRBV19,TGTGCCAGTAGGGCCCGGGGAGGTGCGGGCACTGAAGCTTTCTTT,CASRARGGAGTEAFF
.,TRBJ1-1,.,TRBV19,TGTGCCAGTAGTATTTCTGGAGGGACGAACACTGAAGCTTTCTTT,CASSISGGTNTEAFF
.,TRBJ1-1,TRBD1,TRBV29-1,TGCAGCGCCGGGACAGGACCCACTGAAGCTTTCTTT,CSAGTGPTEAFF
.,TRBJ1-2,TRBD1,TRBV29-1,TGCAGCGTTGTTACAGGGGAGGACTATGGCTACACCTTC,CSVVTGEDYGYTF
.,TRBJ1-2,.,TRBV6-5,TGTGCCAGCAGTTACTCGATGGGCATTGCGTCCTATGGCTACACCTTC,CASSYSMGIASYGYTF
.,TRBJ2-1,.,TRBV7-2,TGTGCCAGCAGCCCTCGGCGGGGCTCCTACAATGAGCAGTTCTTC,CASSPRRGSYNEQFF
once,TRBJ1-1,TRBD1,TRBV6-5,TGTGCCAGCGACCCGTCCTCAACAGGGGGCACTGAAGCTTTCTTT,CASDPSSTGGTEAFF
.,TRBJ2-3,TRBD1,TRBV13,TGTGCCAGCAGACTTCAGGGGGCGCAGCAGTATTTT,CASRLQGAQQYF
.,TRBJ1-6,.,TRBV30,TGTGCCTGGAGTCTGGGGGGAAGTCATTCACCCCTCCACTTT,CAWSLGGSHSPLHF
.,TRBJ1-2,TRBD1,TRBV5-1,TGCGCCAGCAGGGAGCTAGTGACAGGGGATGGCGGCTACACCTTC,CASRELVTGDGGYTF
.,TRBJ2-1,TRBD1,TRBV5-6,TGTGCCAGCCATCTACAGGGGGGAAGGAATGAGCAGTTCTTC,CASHLQGGRNEQFF
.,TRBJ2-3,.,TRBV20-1,TGCAGTGCTAGTTGGGGGAGAGGCGCAGATACGCAGTATTTT,CSASWGRGADTQYF
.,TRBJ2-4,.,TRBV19,TGTGCCAGTATAACAGGCGGGCACTTC,CASITGGHF
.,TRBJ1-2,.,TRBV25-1,TGTGCCAGCAGTGAATATGGCGCAGGCTATGGCTACACCTTC,CASSEYGAGYGYTF
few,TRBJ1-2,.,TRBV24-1,TGTGCCACCAGTATATGGGGGAGCTACACCTTC,CATSIWGSYTF
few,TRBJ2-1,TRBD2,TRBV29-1,TGCAGCGTCGTGGTCCAGCGGGACGGGAATGAGCAGTTCTTC,CSVVVQRDGNEQFF
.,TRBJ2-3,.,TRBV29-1,TGCAGCGTTGAATCGACCGTGTTAACAGATACGCAGTATTTT,CSVESTVLTDTQYF
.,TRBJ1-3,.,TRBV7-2,TGTGCCAGCAGCTTAGTAGGGTCTGGAAACACCATATATTTT,CASSLVGSGNTIYF
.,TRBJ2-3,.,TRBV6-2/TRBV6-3,TGTGCCAGCAGTTACACCATAGGGGTCACAGATACGCAGTATTTT,CASSYTIGVTDTQYF
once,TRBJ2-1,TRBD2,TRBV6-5,TGTGCCAGCGCCTCTAGCGGGAGCACCTACAATGAGCAGTTCTTC,CASASSGSTYNEQFF
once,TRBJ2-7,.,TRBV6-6,TGTGCCAGCACCGTCTCTCCTAGCTCCTACGAGCAGTACTTC,CASTVSPSSYEQYF
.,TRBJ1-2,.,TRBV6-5,TGTGCCAGCAGTTACTCGTTAGGGCAGGGGAACTATGGCTACACCTTC,CASSYSLGQGNYGYTF
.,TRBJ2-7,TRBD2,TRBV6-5,TGTGCCAGCAGCGAGACTAGCGGGGGTACCTACGAGCAGTACTTC,CASSETSGGTYEQYF
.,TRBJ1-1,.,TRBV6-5,TGTGCCAGCCTTCGGGCAGGGATGAACACTGAAGCTTTCTTT,CASLRAGMNTEAFF
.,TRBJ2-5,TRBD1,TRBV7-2,TGTGCCAGCAGCTCGGGGACAGGGTGGAACCAAGAGACCCAGTACTTC,CASSSGTGWNQETQYF
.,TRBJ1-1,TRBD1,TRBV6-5,TGTGCCGTCAGGGGGCAGGGGGGAGCTTTCTTT,CAVRGQGGAFF
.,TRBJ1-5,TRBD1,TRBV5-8,TGTGCCAGCAATAAGGGGGGGGAGGGACAGTTATCTAGCAATCAGCCCCAGCATTTT,CASNKGGEGQLSSNQPQHF
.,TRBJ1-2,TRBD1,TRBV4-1,TGCGCCAGCAGCCAAGAGGGAATTACAGGGGGCTACTATGGCTACACCTTC,CASSQEGITGGYYGYTF
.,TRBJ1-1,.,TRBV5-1,TGCGCCAGCGGCCCGGTGGGCCGGGGGAACACTGAAGCTTTCTTT,CASGPVGRGNTEAFF
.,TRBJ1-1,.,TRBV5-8,TGTGCCAGCAGCTTGGGGGGGCATGGGACTGAAGCTTTCTTT,CASSLGGHGTEAFF
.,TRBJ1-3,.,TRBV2,TGTGCCAGCAGTAGGGCTAATGGAAACACCATATATTTT,CASSRANGNTIYF
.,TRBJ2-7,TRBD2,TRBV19,TGTGCCAGTAGTATTAGACTAGCGGGGGACGAGCAGTACTTC,CASSIRLAGDEQYF
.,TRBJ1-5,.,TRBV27,TGTGCCAGCAGGATCAGGGTAGGTCAGCCCCAGCATTTT,CASRIRVGQPQHF
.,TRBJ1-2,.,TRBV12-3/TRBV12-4,TGTGCCAGCAGTGGTGAGAGGGGCTACACCTTC,CASSGERGYTF
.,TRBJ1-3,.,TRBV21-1,TGTGCCAGCAGCCCCACAAGGCGGGGCTCACCCACTGGAAACACCATATATTTT,CASSPTRRGSPTGNTIYF
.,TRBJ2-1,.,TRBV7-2,TGTGCCAGCAGCCCCAAGACTCTTTACAATGAGCAGTTCTTC,CASSPKTLYNEQFF
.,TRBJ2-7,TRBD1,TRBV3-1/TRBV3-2,TGTGCCAGCAGGAGACAGGGCAGCTCCTACGAGCAGTACTTC,CASRRQGSSYEQYF
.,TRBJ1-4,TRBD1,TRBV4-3,TGCGCCAGCAGCCGTCCTCCCCCGGGACAGGGAGGTGAAAAACTGTTTTTT,CASSRPPPGQGGEKLFF
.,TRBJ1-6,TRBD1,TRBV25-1,TGTGCCAGCAGTGAACGGACAGGGGGCTTTTCACCCCTCCACTTT,CASSERTGGFSPLHF
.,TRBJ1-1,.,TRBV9,TGTGCCAGCAGCGTGGGGGGAGCTGAAGCTTTCTTT,CASSVGGAEAFF
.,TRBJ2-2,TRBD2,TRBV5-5,TGTGCCAGCAGCTTGGAATGGGTGACCAGCGGGAGGGAAAACGGGGAGCTGTTTTTT,CASSLEWVTSGRENGELFF
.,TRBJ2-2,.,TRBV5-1,TGCGCCAGCAGCTTGGATACAGGCCTGGACGGGGAGCTGTTTTTT,CASSLDTGLDGELFF